The sample holds many counts of the clone carrying this T cell receptor (beta chain). This sample was included in a study of neurological immune-mediated disorders. TCRdb re-derived calls from the 5' RACE reads in MiXCR, one entry per CDR3 protein. The repertoire includes over 11,000 distinct CDR3 sequences, about 6.8% of them detected once, and 24% sits in the top ten. Blood bank volunteers in Maryland, USA, served as healthy controls. Trimming took 3 bases from V and 7 from J, leaving 14 bases between them. CDR3 length equals 13 residues. Looked up from germline, CDR1 is SGDLS and CDR2 is YYNGEE. Sequencing used CD8+ T cells from blood. This chain links TRBV9 with TRBJ2-7, with D unresolved. This TCR derives from a woman between 40 and 55 years old in good health. CDR3 amino acids: CASSALTAGEQYF. In nucleotides, the CDR3 is TGTGCCAGCAGCGCTCTCACAGCTGGTGAGCAGTACTTC.